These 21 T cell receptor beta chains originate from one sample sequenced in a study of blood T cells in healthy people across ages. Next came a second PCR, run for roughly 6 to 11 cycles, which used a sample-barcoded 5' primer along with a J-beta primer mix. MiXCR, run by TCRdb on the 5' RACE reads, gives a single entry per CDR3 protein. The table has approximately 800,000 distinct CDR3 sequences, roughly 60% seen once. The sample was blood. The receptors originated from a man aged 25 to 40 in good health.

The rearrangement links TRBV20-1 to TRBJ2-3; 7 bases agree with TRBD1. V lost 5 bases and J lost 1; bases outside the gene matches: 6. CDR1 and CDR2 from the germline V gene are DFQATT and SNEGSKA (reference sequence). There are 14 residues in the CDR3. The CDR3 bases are TGCAGTGCTGCCCAGGGGGTTGGCACAGATACGCAGTATTTT. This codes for CSAAQGVGTDTQYF.

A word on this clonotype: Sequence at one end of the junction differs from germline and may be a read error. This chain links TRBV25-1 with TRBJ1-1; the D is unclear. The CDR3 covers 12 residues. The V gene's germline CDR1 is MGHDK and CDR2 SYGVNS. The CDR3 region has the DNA TGTGCCAGCAGCCCCCAGAACTCTGAAGCTTTCTTT. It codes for CASSPQNSEAFF. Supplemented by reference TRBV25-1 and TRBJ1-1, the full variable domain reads EADIYQTPRYLVIGTGKKITLECSQTMGHDKMYWYQQDPGMELHLIHYSYGVNSTEKGDLSSESTVSRIRTEHFPLTLESARPSHTSQYLCASSPQNSEAFFGQGTRLTVV.

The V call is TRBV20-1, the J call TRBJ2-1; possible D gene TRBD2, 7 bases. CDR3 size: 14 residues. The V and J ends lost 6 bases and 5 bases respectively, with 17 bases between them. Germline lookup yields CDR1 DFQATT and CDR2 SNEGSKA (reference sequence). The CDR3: CSAPKGGTDNEQFF. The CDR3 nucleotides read TGCAGTGCCCCTAAGGGGGGGACGGACAATGAGCAGTTCTTC.

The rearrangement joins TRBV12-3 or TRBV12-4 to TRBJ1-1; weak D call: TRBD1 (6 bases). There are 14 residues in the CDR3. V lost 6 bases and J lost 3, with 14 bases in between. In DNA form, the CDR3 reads TGTGCCAGCAGCCCCTCGGGGGGCCACACTGAAGCTTTCTTT. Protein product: CASSPSGGHTEAFF.

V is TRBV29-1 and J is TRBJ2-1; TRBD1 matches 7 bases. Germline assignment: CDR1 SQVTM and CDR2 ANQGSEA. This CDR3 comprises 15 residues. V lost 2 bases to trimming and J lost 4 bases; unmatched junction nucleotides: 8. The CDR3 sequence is CSVERGGRGYNEQFF. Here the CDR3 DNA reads TGCAGCGTTGAAAGGGGCGGCAGGGGGTACAATGAGCAGTTCTTC.

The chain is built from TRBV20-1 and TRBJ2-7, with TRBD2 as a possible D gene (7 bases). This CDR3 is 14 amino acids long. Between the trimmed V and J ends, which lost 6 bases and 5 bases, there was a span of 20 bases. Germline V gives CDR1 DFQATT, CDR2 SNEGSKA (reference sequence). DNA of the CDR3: TGCAGTGCCGAAAAGTTTGGGGGGGCAGACGAGCAGTACTTC. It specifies CSAEKFGGADEQYF.

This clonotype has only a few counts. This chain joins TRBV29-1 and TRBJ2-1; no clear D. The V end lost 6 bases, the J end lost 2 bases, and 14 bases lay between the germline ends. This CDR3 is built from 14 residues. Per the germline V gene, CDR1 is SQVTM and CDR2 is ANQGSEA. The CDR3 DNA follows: TGCAGCGTCGCCCCCCTCGAAACCTACAATGAGCAGTTCTTC. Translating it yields CSVAPLETYNEQFF.

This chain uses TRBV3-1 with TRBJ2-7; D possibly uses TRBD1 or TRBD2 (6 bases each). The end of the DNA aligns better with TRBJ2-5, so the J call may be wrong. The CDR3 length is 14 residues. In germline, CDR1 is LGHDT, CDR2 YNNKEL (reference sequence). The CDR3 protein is CASGDTRGVETQYF. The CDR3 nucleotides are TGTGCCAGCGGAGACACAAGGGGGGTCGAGACCCAGTACTTC.

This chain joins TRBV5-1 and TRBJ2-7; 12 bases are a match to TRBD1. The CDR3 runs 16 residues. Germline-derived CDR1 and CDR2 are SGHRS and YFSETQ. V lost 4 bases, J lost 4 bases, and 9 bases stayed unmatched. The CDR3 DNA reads TGCGCCAGCAGCCTATTACCGGGACAGGGGGCTTACGAGCAGTACTTC. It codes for CASSLLPGQGAYEQYF.

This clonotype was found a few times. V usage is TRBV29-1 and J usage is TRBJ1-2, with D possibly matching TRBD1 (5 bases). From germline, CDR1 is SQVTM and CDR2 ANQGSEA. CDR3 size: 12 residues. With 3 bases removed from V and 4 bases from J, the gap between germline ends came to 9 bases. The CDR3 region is CSVDDSRYGYTF. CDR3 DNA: TGCAGCGTTGATGACAGTCGCTATGGCTACACCTTC.

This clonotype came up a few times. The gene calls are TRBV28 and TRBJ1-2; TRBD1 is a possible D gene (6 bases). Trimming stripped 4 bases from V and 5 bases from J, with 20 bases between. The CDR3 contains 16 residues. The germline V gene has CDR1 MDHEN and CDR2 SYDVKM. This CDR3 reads CASSSYSGGADYGYTF. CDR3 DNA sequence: TGTGCCAGCAGTTCCTACTCTGGGGGGGCGGATTATGGCTACACCTTC.

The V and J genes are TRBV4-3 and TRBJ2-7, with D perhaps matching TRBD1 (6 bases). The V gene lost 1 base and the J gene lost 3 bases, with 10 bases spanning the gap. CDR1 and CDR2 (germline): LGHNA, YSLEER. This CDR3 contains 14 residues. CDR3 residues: CASSQGKQGYEQYF. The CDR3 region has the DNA TGCGCCAGCAGCCAAGGTAAACAGGGCTACGAGCAGTACTTC.

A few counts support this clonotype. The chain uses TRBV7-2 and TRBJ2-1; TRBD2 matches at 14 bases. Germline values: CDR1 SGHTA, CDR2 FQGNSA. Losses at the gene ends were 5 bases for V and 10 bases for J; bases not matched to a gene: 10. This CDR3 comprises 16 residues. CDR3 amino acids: CASSRLTSGRAAEQFF. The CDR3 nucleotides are TGTGCCAGCAGCCGACTGACTAGCGGGAGGGCAGCCGAGCAGTTCTTC.

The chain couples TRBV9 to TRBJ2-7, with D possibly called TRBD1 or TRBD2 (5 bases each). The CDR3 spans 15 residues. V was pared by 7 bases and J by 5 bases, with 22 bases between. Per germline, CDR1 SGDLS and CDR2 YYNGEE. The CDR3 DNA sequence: TGTGCCAGCGGAGCGACTGAGGGCAGGGCCCACGAGCAGTACTTC. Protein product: CASGATEGRAHEQYF.

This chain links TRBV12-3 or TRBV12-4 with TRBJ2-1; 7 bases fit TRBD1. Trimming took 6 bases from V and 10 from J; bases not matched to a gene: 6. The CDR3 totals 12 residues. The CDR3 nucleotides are TGTGCCAGCAGGGAACAGGGGTGGGAGCAGTTCTTC. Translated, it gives CASREQGWEQFF.

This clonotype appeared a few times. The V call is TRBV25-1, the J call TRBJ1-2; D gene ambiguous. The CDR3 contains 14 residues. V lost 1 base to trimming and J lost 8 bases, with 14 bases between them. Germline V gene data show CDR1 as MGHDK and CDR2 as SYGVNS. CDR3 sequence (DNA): TGTGCCAGCAGTGAATCGGGAGCCGGTCGGGGCTACACCTTC. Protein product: CASSESGAGRGYTF.

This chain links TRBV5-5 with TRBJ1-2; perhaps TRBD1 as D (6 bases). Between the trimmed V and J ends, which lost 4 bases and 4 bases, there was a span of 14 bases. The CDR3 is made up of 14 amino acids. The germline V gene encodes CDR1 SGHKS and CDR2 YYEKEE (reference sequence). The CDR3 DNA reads TGTGCCAGCAGCCCGACAGGAATCCCCTATGGCTACACCTTC. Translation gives CASSPTGIPYGYTF.

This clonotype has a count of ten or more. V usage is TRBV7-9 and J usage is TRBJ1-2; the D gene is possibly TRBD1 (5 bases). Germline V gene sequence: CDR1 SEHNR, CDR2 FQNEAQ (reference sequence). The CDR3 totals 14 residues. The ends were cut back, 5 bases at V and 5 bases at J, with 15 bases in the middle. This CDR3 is CASSPAGTLYGYTF. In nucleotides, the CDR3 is TGTGCCAGCAGCCCGGCCGGGACTCTATATGGCTACACCTTC.

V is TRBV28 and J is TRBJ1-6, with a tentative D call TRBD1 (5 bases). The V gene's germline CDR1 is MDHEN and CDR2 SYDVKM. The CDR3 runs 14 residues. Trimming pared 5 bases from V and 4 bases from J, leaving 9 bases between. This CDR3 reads CASSTQGYNSPLHF. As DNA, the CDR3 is TGTGCCAGCAGTACCCAGGGATATAATTCACCCCTCCACTTT.

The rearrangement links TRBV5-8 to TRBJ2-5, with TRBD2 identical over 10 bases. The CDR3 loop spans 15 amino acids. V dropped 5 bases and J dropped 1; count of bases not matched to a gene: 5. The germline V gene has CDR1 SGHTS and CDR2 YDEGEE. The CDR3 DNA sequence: TGTGCCAGCAGTCTGAGCGGGAGGGCCCAAGAGACCCAGTACTTC. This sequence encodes CASSLSGRAQETQYF.

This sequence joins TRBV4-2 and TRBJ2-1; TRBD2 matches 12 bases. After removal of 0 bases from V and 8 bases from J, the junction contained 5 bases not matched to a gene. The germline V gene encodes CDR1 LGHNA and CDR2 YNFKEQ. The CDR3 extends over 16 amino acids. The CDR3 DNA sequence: TGTGCCAGCAGCCAAGAACTAGCGGGAGGCTTCGATGAGCAGTTCTTC. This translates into CASSQELAGGFDEQFF.